These 18 T cell receptor beta chains came from one sample sequenced in a study of shared clonotypes between healthy human individuals. CD8 cells classed as naive were CD45RO-negative and positively selected for CCR7, excluding terminally differentiated effector memory CD45RA+ cells. Data came from immunoSEQ multiplex PCR; TCRdb stores just in-frame clones and leaves some out. Among fewer than 700,000 clones listed, 85% to 95% were seen once. What was sequenced was naive CD8+ T cells sorted from blood. The receptor source for this set is a woman in her twenties or thirties in good health.

The rearrangement uses TRBV27 and TRBJ2-1, with 9 bases fitting TRBD2. The CDR3 length is 15 residues. The trim removed 4 bases at V and 7 bases at J, leaving 8 bases unmatched. In germline, CDR1 is MNHEY, CDR2 SMNVEV (reference sequence). The chain's CDR3 is CASSSGAGGRNEQFF. The CDR3 DNA reads as TGTGCCAGCAGTTCCGGGGCGGGAGGGAGAAATGAGCAGTTCTTC.

The chain combines TRBV2 with TRBJ2-7, with 13 bases fitting TRBD2. Losses at the gene ends were 6 bases for V and 1 base for J; bases not matched to a gene: 3. Germline V gives CDR1 SNHLY, CDR2 FYNNEI. CDR3 size: 15 residues. The CDR3 nucleotides are TGTGCCAGCAGGGAACTAGCGGGAGGGTCCTACGAGCAGTACTTC. Translating gives CASRELAGGSYEQYF.

The rearrangement uses TRBV29-1 and TRBJ1-1, with 9 bases lining up with TRBD1. Germline V gene sequence: CDR1 SQVTM, CDR2 ANQGSEA. The CDR3 runs to 14 residues. J lost 9 bases, V lost 5 bases, and 13 bases had no gene match. DNA for the CDR3: TGCAGCGTTAATCCCCCAAGGGACAGGGCCCAAGCTTTCTTT. Protein product: CSVNPPRDRAQAFF.

The chain is built from TRBV6-5 and TRBJ1-3; TRBD1 agrees at 10 bases. The CDR3 spans 15 residues. Trimming cost V 2 bases and J 2 bases; bases outside gene matches: 0. CDR1 and CDR2 from the germline V gene are MNHEY and SVGAGI. Here the CDR3 reads CASSYGTGAGNTIYF. The CDR3 DNA follows: TGTGCCAGCAGTTACGGGACAGGGGCTGGAAACACCATATATTTT.

The chain couples TRBV27 to TRBJ2-2, with D tentatively TRBD2 (6 bases). V was clipped by 3 bases and J by 7 bases, with 12 bases between them. Germline V gives CDR1 MNHEY, CDR2 SMNVEV (reference sequence). The CDR3 has 14 amino acids. For the CDR3, the DNA is TGTGCCAGCAGTTTGGTCGGGAGTTACGGGGAGCTGTTTTTT. Amino acids: CASSLVGSYGELFF.

The chain uses TRBV11-2 and TRBJ2-3; 11 bases align to TRBD1. Germline V gene sequence: CDR1 SGHAT, CDR2 FQNNGV. The CDR3 consists of 14 residues. Trimming cost V 5 bases and J 5 bases; bases outside gene matches: 3. In DNA, the CDR3 is TGTGCCAGCAGCACCGGGACAGGGGGAGATACGCAGTATTTT. This translates into CASSTGTGGDTQYF.

This rearrangement joins TRBV19 to TRBJ2-7; 7 bases map to TRBD2. The CDR3 length is 14 residues. Germline CDR1 LNHDA, CDR2 SQIVND (reference sequence). V trimming: 8 bases; J trimming: 3 bases; junction bases outside the gene matches: 10. The CDR3 sequence: CASAAGPGGYEQYF. The CDR3 DNA follows: TGTGCCAGTGCCGCCGGGCCGGGGGGCTACGAGCAGTACTTC. Full variable domain (remainder filled in from reference TRBV19 and TRBJ2-7): DGGITQSPKYLFRKEGQNVTLSCEQNLNHDAMYWYRQDPGQGLRLIYYSQIVNDFQKGDIAEGYSVSREKKESFPLTVTSAQKNPTAFYLCASAAGPGGYEQYFGPGTRLTVT.

The gene calls are TRBV28 and TRBJ2-5, with TRBD1 matching 8 bases. Trimming removed 6 bases from V and 5 bases from J; junction bases left unmatched: 8. The germline CDR1 and CDR2 sequences are MDHEN and SYDVKM. There are 14 residues in the CDR3. The CDR3 reads CASSPGQGRETQYF. DNA of the CDR3: TGTGCCAGCAGCCCCGGACAGGGACGGGAGACCCAGTACTTC.

V gene TRBV19 combines with J gene TRBJ2-1; D perhaps matches TRBD2 (7 bases). The CDR3 has 12 amino acids. The germline V gene encodes CDR1 LNHDA and CDR2 SQIVND (reference sequence). Trimming shortened V by 9 bases and J by 12 bases, and 18 bases separated the two germline ends. The CDR3 region is CASSGGGLRQFF. In DNA form, the CDR3 reads TGTGCCAGCTCGGGCGGGGGCCTTCGGCAGTTCTTC.

The chain employs TRBV27 and TRBJ1-2; D is undetermined. The CDR3 loop spans 14 amino acids. Germline values: CDR1 MNHEY, CDR2 SMNVEV (reference sequence). Trimming cost V 0 bases and J 0 bases, with 5 bases left between them. The CDR3 DNA sequence: TGTGCCAGCAGTTTATCGAGCACTAACTATGGCTACACCTTC. Protein product: CASSLSSTNYGYTF.

The chain employs TRBV7-3 and TRBJ2-1; 10 bases line up with TRBD2. CDR3 size: 16 residues. V was clipped by 5 bases and J by 6 bases; unmatched bases: 10. Germline V gene lookup returns CDR1 SGHTA and CDR2 FQGTGA. The CDR3 spells CASSGSGTSAANEQFF. CDR3 DNA: TGTGCCAGCAGCGGGTCCGGGACTAGCGCCGCCAATGAGCAGTTCTTC.

The rearrangement joins TRBV28 to TRBJ1-5; D ambiguous. The CDR3 totals 12 residues. The V and J ends lost 7 bases and 6 bases respectively, with 10 bases between them. Germline V gene sequence: CDR1 MDHEN, CDR2 SYDVKM. The CDR3 nucleotides read TGTGCCAGCACCGGATGGGGTCAGCCCCAGCATTTT. Protein sequence: CASTGWGQPQHF.

The V and J genes are TRBV9 and TRBJ2-3; D not certain. Germline V gene sequence: CDR1 SGDLS, CDR2 YYNGEE. This CDR3 contains 12 residues. Trimming cost V 4 bases and J 1 base, with 4 bases left between them. The CDR3, as DNA: TGTGCCAGCAGCACTGGCACAGATACGCAGTATTTT. Amino acids: CASSTGTDTQYF.

The V call is TRBV6-5, the J call TRBJ1-1; D is unclear. Germline loops: CDR1 MNHEY, CDR2 SVGAGI. The CDR3 spans 14 residues. Trimming removed 7 bases from V and 1 base from J, with 13 bases in between. Here the CDR3 reads CASTLVWGNTEAFF. The CDR3 DNA is TGTGCCAGCACACTCGTGTGGGGGAACACTGAAGCTTTCTTT.

V usage is TRBV5-4 and J usage is TRBJ1-1; D is undetermined. Trimming left V 4 bases short and J 8 bases short, with 15 bases between. This CDR3 is built from 13 residues. From germline, CDR1 is SGHNT and CDR2 YYREEE (reference sequence). The CDR3 sequence: CASSPTTSTEAFF. CDR3 in DNA: TGTGCCAGCAGCCCTACAACATCCACAGAAGCTTTCTTT.

This chain joins TRBV10-2 and TRBJ2-7; 7 positions agree with TRBD1. The V segment lost 6 bases and the J segment 6 bases; nucleotides outside the gene matches: 8. Germline CDR1 reads WSHSY; CDR2 reads SAAADI. The CDR3 totals 13 residues. CDR3 sequence reads: CASRAGAGGEQYF. The CDR3 coding sequence is TGCGCCAGCAGGGCCGGGGCAGGGGGCGAGCAGTACTTC.

This clone was seen a handful of times. The V gene is TRBV15, the J gene TRBJ1-2; 10 bases agree with TRBD1. This CDR3 is built from 14 residues. Germline V lookup: CDR1 LNHNV, CDR2 YYDKDF (reference sequence). The J segment lost 4 bases and the V segment lost 1 base, leaving 0 bases of the junction unmatched. The CDR3 sequence: CATSRGQGAYGYTF. The CDR3 region has the DNA TGTGCCACCAGCAGAGGACAGGGGGCCTATGGCTACACCTTC. The complete variable domain, with remaining parts taken from reference TRBV15 and TRBJ1-2, reads DAMVIQNPRYQVTQFGKPVTLSCSQTLNHNVMYWYQQKSSQAPKLLFHYYDKDFNNEADTPDNFQSRRPNTSFCFLDIRSPGLGDTAMYLCATSRGQGAYGYTFGSGTRLTVV.

CDR3: CASSQGHLLDQPQHF. The CDR3 DNA reads TGCGCCAGCAGCCAAGGACACCTACTAGATCAGCCCCAGCATTTT. The rearrangement uses TRBV4-1 and TRBJ1-5; D is undetermined. The V end was cut by 1 base, the J end by 5 bases, with 12 bases between. Per germline, CDR1 MGHRA and CDR2 YSYEKL. This CDR3 region has 15 residues.